A selection of T cell receptor beta chains follows, all from one sample in a study of blood T cell repertoires in COVID-19. Libraries were prepared by immunoSEQ multiplex PCR; TCRdb keeps only in-frame clonotypes and omits some of them. Of about 270,000 clones in the sample, 70% to 90% were seen once. Sequenced sample: peripheral blood. These receptors were obtained from a woman aged 70 to 79 with COVID-19, enrolled during active disease. The CDR3 runs from the conserved cysteine through the conserved F or W. Each record gives: D gene, V gene, clone size, J gene, CDR3 DNA, CDR3 protein. A D gene is named only where the DNA matches it firmly. Clone sizes are given selectively: once, few, many, or a class where the clone is expanded.

TRBD1,TRBV4-3,.,TRBJ2-6,TGCGCCAGCAGCCGTTCGGGACAGACGGTCTCTGGGGCCAACGTCCTGACTTTC,CASSRSGQTVSGANVLTF
.,TRBV9,.,TRBJ2-3,TGTGCCAGCAGTCCAGAGAGAGGGACAGATACGCAGTATTTT,CASSPERGTDTQYF
TRBD2,TRBV4-1,.,TRBJ2-1,TGCGCCAGCAGCCTTCGATTCGGACTAGCGGGGGTGGCCTACAATGAGCAGTTCTTC,CASSLRFGLAGVAYNEQFF
.,TRBV5-1,.,TRBJ1-1,TGCGCCAGCAGCTTGCGGGGGGCGGCTGAAGCTTTCTTT,CASSLRGAAEAFF
.,TRBV7-9,.,TRBJ1-2,TGTGCCAGCAGCCTCGACCAGGGAAGGGATGGCTACACCTTC,CASSLDQGRDGYTF
TRBD2,TRBV28,.,TRBJ2-5,TGTGCCAGCAGATCCTCCCAGCGGGGGCCAAAAGAGACCCAGTACTTC,CASRSSQRGPKETQYF
.,TRBV10-3,once,TRBJ1-2,TGTGCCATCAGTGGAGGAAGAGACAGTGGGTACACCTTC,CAISGGRDSGYTF
.,TRBV28,.,TRBJ2-6,TGTGCCAGCAGTTCGCTCCGGGACACCTCCAGCTCTGGGGCCAACGTCCTGACTTTC,CASSSLRDTSSSGANVLTF
TRBD1,TRBV2,few,TRBJ1-6,TGTGCCAGCAACCGACAGGGTGATTCACCCCTCCACTTT,CASNRQGDSPLHF
TRBD1,TRBV6-4,.,TRBJ2-2,TGTGCCAGCAGTATGGACAGGTCTGTCCCCGGGGAGCTGTTTTTT,CASSMDRSVPGELFF